The present TCR beta chain was sequenced within a study of read filtering for tumor transcriptome and immune sequencing (dated by TCRdb to about 2020). General notes on the study: The cohort was composed of about 18 male and 14 female patients, with a mean age of roughly 70 years and an age range of roughly 45 to 80. By revised international staging, 8 or 9 patients were R-ISS I, fewer than 20 were R-ISS II and about 7 were R-ISS III. TCR-region mapped reads per sample ranged from about 4.05 to 10.27 million with IR-seq versus only about 75 to 1,400 with RNA-seq. Using the same bone marrow samples, the study compared TCR repertoires obtained by targeted immune repertoire sequencing with those obtained by bulk whole-transcriptome sequencing. As a main aim, a read-filtering strategy for immune repertoire data was addressed, with the specific question being whether clonotypes supported by a single read should be removed. Whole-transcriptome libraries were prepared with the TruSeq RNA Access Library Prep Kit after DNase treatment. Study-wide conclusions, independent of this receptor: Rather than purified T cells, the sorted CD138-negative fraction was a mixed bone marrow immune population. When single-read clonotypes were removed, the proportions of shared clonotypes in IR-seq and RNA-seq correlated more strongly. Compared with RNA-seq, IR-seq captured clonotypes at much greater depth and more reliably, and a smaller IR-seq throughput was enough to identify most of the shared clonotypes. In IR-seq, about 82% of clonotypes but approximately 3.7% of total reads were represented by single-read clonotypes, whereas in RNA-seq, about 70% of clonotypes and almost 45% of reads were represented by single-read clonotypes.

Each patient had bone marrow sampled at the time of active disease. Bone marrow mononuclear cells were isolated by Ficoll-Hypaque density gradient centrifugation. To remove myeloma plasma cells, the cells were labeled with CD138 magnetic microbeads on a MACS separator, and CD138-negative cells were then collected by negative selection. Flow cytometry on an Attune NxT with CD138 antibodies was used to check the purity of the isolated cells. Total RNA was extracted using TRIzol reagent and was quantified on a NanoDrop spectrophotometer. Paired RNA-seq and IR-seq were performed on each patient's CD138-negative bone marrow sample. This clonotype has a count of ten or more. The specificity of this receptor is unknown. Within one base of it there is no much larger clone, and no base qualities were kept. CDR1 and CDR2 are read off the germline V gene as MDHEN and SYDVKM. V is cut by 7 bases and J by 5 bases, and the space between the germline ends is 15 bases. From the cysteine through the phenylalanine, the CDR3 covers 13 amino acids. Only the CDR3 DNA is retained, 39 bases long and in frame from the first base.

The Immunoverse kit was used to build TCR libraries from 400 to 500 ng RNA, with molecular barcoded adaptors covering alpha/delta and beta/gamma chains. TCR library preparation used the same RNA that went into transcriptome sequencing. An Illumina HiSeq 4000 with 2 x 150 cycles was used to sequence the TCR libraries. In the paper's pipeline: With MiXCR, TCR reads were aligned to human V, D, J and C references and assembled into CDR3 clonotypes, with quality filtering and error correction included. Clonotype counts and gene usage diversity were analyzed with the tcR package in R. For inspection of raw mapping reads, RNA-seq reads were mapped by STAR aligner version 2.5.3a onto GRCh37 of the human genome. To test how sequencing depth affected the clonotypes detected, IR-seq fastq files were randomly downsampled with Seqtk 1.3. TCRdb took the public reads, trimmed them with fastp at Q25, ran MiXCR for clone calling and kept in-frame beta chains. Here each entry gathers all rows of one CDR3 protein and keeps the most common genes and DNA. The V and J calls were determined by TCRdb, not by the authors. The sample includes about 38,000 distinct CDR3 sequences, with 11% to 15% observed a single time. The ten largest clones represent around 19% of the sample.

The clonotype was recovered from a donor over 35 with multiple myeloma. The receptor chain draws on TRBV28 and TRBJ2-7; the D gene is perhaps TRBD1 or TRBD2, each of them matching over 6 bases. What was sequenced was a population of CD138-negative cells sorted from bone marrow. The cell subset or site label on this specimen signifies: bone marrow mononuclear cells depleted of CD138+ plasma/myeloma cells by negative magnetic selection. The sequenced DNA is TGTGCCAGCACCACGGGGGCAGTGAACGAGCAGTACTTC. Its coded protein is CASTTGAVNEQYF.